The entry below describes one T cell receptor (beta chain). The data were taken from a study of blood T cell repertoires in COVID-19. Overall study: The samples span acute and convalescent COVID-19 from the United States, Italy and Spain.

In the source study's methods: Reference gene primer amplification gave estimated nucleated cell counts. Generated by immunoSEQ multiplex PCR, the TCRdb table keeps only in-frame clones and is missing some. The D gene and trimming were derived from the DNA, and the V and J assignments and clone size from that table. The sample lists tens of thousands of clones; around 93% were seen once. Trimming removed 6 bases at V and 0 bases at J, with 13 bases between. CDR3 length equals 15 residues. The germline V gene has CDR1 MNHEY and CDR2 SVGAGI. This receptor was obtained from a human donor with active COVID-19. The donor label of this sample is uncertain. The specimen was peripheral blood. The rearrangement links TRBV6-5 to TRBJ2-3; D may be TRBD2 (5 bases). The CDR3 reads CASRVREWSTDTQYF. The CDR3 bases are TGTGCCAGCAGGGTAAGGGAGTGGAGCACAGATACGCAGTATTTT.